This T cell receptor beta chain was sequenced for a study of Graves' ophthalmopathy and Graves' hyperthyroidism. Whole-study findings and limits: The blood repertoire also included most expanded thyroid clonotypes above 0.001 frequency.

Amplification of the TCR beta CDR3 regions used RNA transcripts (as template). HTBI primers were used in a first-round RT-PCR, which preceded a second-round multiplex PCR. Each CDR3 protein gets one entry after TCRdb re-called the multiplex PCR reads with MiXCR. The table lists approximately 330,000 distinct CDR3 sequences, roughly a sixth of them singletons. The table lists this clonotype with many counts. The target antigen is unknown. Excluded were patients with other autoimmune diseases, uncontrolled infections, pregnancy or lactation. Sequenced input: peripheral blood. The source of this sequence is an adult man with Graves' ophthalmopathy.

For the CDR3, the DNA is TGTGCCAGCAGCTTGTTTCCAGAGGTTCAAGAGACCCAGTACTTC. It yields the protein CASSLFPEVQETQYF. The gene calls are TRBV5-5 and TRBJ2-5, with D unresolved. Trimming pared 1 base from V and 2 bases from J, leaving 12 bases between. Germline CDR1 SGHKS, CDR2 YYEKEE (reference sequence). The CDR3 consists of 15 residues.